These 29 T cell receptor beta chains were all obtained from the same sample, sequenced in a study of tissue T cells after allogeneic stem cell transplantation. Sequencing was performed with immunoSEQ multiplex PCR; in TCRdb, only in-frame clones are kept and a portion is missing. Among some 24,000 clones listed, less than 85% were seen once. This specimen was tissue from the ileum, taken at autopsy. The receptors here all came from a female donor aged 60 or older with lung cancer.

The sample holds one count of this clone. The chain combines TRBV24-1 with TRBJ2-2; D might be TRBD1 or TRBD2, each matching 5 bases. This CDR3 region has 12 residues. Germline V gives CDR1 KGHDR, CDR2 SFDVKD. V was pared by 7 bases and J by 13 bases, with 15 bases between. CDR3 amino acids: CATSQGLGTLFF. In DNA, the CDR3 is TGTGCCACCAGCCAAGGGCTCGGGACGCTGTTTTTT.

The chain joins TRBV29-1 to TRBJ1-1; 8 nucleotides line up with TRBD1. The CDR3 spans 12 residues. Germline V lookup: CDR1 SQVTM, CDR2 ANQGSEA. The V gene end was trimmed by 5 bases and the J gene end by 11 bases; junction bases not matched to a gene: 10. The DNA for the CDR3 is TGCAGCGTTTACACAGGGGGAGGTCGTGCTTTCTTT. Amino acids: CSVYTGGGRAFF.

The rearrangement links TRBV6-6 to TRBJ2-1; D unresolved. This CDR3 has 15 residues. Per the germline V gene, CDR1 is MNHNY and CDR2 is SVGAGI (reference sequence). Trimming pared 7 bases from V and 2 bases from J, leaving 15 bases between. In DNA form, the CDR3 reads TGTGCCAGCACAGGCGGCTCCCCTACCTACAATGAGCAGTTCTTC. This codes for CASTGGSPTYNEQFF.

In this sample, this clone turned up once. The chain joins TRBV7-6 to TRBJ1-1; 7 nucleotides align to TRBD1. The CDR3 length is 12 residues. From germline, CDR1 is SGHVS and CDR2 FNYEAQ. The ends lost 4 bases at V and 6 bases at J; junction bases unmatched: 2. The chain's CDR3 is CASSSGQAEAFF. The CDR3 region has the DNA TGTGCCAGCAGCTCCGGACAGGCTGAAGCTTTCTTT. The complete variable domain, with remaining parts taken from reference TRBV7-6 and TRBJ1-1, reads GAGVSQSPRYKVTKRGQDVALRCDPISGHVSLYWYRQALGQGPEFLTYFNYEAQQDKSGLPNDRFSAERPEGSISTLTIQRTEQRDSAMYRCASSSGQAEAFFGQGTRLTVV.

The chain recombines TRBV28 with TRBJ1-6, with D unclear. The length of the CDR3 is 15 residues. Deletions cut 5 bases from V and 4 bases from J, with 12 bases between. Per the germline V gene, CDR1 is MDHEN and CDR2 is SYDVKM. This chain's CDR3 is CASSARRGYNSPLHF. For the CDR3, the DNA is TGTGCCAGCAGTGCCCGACGAGGGTATAATTCACCCCTCCACTTT.

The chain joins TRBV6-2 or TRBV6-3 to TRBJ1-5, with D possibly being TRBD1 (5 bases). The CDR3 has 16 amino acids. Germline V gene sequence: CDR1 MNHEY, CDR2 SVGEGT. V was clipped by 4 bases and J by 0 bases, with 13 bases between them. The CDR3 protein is CASSSVRTTSNQPQHF. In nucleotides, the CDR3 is TGTGCCAGCAGTTCAGTAAGGACAACTAGCAATCAGCCCCAGCATTTT.

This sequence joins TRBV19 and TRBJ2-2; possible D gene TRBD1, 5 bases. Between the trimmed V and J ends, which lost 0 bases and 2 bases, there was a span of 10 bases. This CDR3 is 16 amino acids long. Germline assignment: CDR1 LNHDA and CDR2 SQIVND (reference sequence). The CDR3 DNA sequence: TGTGCCAGTAGTATAGACAGGGCTCTAAACACCGGGGAGCTGTTTTTT. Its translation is CASSIDRALNTGELFF.

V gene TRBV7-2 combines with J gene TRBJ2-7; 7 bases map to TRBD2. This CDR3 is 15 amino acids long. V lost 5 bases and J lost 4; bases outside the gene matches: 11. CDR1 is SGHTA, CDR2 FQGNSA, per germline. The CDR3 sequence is CASSEKWGGGYEQYF. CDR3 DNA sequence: TGTGCCAGCAGCGAGAAATGGGGCGGGGGTTACGAGCAGTACTTC. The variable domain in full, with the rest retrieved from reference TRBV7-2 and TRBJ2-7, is GAGVSQSPSNKVTEKGKDVELRCDPISGHTALYWYRQSLGQGLEFLIYFQGNSAPDKSGLPSDRFSAERTGGSVSTLTIQRTQQEDSAVYLCASSEKWGGGYEQYFGPGTRLTVT.

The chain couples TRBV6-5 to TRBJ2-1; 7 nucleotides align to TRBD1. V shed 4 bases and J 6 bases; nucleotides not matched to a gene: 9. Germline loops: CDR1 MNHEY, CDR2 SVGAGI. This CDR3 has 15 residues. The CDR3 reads CASSLRQGRGNEQFF. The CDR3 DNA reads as TGTGCCAGCAGTTTAAGACAGGGTCGGGGCAATGAGCAGTTCTTC.

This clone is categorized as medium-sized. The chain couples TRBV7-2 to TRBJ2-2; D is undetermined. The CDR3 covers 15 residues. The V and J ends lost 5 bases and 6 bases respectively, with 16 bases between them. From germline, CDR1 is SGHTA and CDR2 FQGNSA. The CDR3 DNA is TGTGCCAGCAGCGTCGCAGGTTTTGGGGCCGGGGAGCTGTTTTTT. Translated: CASSVAGFGAGELFF.

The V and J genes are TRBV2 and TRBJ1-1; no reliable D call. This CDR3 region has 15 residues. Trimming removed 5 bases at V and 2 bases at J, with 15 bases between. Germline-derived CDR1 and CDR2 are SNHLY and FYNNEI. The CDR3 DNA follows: TGTGCCAGCAGTCCCTCCCAACATCGAAACACTGAAGCTTTCTTT. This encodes CASSPSQHRNTEAFF.

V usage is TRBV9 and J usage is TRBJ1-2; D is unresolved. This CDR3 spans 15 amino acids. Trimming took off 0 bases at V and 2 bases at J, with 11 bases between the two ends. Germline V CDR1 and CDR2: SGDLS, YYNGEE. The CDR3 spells CASSVAEGRNYGYTF. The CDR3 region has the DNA TGTGCCAGCAGCGTAGCCGAGGGTAGGAACTATGGCTACACCTTC.

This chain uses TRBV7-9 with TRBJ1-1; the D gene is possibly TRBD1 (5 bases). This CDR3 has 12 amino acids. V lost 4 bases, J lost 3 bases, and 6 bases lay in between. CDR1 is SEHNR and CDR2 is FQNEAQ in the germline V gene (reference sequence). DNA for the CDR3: TGTGCCAGCAGCTCCAGGGACACTGAAGCTTTCTTT. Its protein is CASSSRDTEAFF.

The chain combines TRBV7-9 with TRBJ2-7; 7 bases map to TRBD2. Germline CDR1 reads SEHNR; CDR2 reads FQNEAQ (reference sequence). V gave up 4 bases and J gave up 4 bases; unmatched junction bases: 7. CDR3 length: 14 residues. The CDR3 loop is CASSSSGTHYEQYF. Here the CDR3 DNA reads TGTGCCAGCAGCTCAAGCGGGACCCATTACGAGCAGTACTTC.

The CDR3 loop reads CASSFSQVYGYTF. The DNA for the CDR3 is TGTGCCAGCAGCTTCTCACAGGTCTATGGCTACACCTTC. The V call is TRBV7-2, the J call TRBJ1-2; a weak D match, TRBD1 (5 bases). Germline V CDR1 and CDR2: SGHTA, FQGNSA. The CDR3 is 13 residues long. Trimming removed 3 bases from V and 4 bases from J, with 9 bases in between.

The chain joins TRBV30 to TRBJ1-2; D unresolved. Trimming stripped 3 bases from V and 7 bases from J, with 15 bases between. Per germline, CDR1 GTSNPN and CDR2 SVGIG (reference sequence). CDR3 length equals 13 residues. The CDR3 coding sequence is TGTGCCTGGAGCCCAGGTGGGCTGGTTGGCTACACCTTC. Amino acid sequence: CAWSPGGLVGYTF.

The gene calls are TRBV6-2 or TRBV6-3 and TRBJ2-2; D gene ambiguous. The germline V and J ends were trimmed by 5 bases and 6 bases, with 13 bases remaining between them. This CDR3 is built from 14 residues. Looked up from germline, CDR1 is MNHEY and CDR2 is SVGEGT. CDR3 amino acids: CASSLTALAGELFF. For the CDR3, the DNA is TGTGCCAGCAGTCTCACAGCGTTGGCCGGGGAGCTGTTTTTT.

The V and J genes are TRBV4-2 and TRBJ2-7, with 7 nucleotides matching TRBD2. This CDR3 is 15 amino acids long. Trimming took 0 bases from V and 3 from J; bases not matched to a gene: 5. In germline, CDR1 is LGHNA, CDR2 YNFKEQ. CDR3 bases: TGTGCCAGCAGCCAAGATAGGTCTAGCGGCTACGAGCAGTACTTC. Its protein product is CASSQDRSSGYEQYF.

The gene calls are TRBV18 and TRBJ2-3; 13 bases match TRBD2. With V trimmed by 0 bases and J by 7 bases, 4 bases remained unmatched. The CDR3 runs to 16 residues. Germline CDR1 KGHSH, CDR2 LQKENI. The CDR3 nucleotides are TGTGCCAGCTCACCACCAACTAGCGGGAGGGTTAATACGCAGTATTTT. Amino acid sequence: CASSPPTSGRVNTQYF.

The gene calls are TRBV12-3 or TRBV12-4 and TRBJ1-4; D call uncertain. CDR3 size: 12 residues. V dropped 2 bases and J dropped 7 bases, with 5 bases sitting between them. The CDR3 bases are TGTGCCAGCAGTTTATTTGGTGAAAAACTGTTTTTT. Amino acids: CASSLFGEKLFF.

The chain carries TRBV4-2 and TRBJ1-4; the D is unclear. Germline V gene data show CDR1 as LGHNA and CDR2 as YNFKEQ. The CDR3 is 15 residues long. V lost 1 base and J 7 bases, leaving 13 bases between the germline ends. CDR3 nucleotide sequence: TGTGCCAGCAGCCAAGTTAAGGGTAGAGCTGAAAAACTGTTTTTT. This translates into CASSQVKGRAEKLFF.

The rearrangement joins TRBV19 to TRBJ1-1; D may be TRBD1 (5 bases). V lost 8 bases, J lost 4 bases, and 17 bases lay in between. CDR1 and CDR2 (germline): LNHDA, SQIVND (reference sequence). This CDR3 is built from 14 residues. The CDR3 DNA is TGTGCCAGTGGGGAGATGGGCAGGGTCACTGAAGCTTTCTTT. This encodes CASGEMGRVTEAFF.

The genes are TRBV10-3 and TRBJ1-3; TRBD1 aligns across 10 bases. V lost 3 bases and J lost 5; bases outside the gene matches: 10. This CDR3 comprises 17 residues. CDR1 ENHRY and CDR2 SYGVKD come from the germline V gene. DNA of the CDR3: TGTGCCATCAGTGAACCTGGGACAGGGGTAGGCCGAAACACCATATATTTT. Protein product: CAISEPGTGVGRNTIYF.

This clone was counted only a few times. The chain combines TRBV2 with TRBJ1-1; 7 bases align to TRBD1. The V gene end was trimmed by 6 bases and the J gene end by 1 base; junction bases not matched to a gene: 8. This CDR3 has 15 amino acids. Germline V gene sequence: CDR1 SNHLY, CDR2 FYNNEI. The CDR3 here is CASRSSGTANTEAFF. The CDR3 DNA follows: TGTGCCAGCAGAAGCTCCGGGACAGCGAACACTGAAGCTTTCTTT.

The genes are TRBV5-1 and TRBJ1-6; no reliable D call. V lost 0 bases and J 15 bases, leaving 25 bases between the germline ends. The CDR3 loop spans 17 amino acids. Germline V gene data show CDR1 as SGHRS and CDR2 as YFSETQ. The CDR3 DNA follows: TGCGCCAGCAGCTTGGCCGTTGGCAGCCGCCCTGGTCTAGACCTCCACTTT. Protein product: CASSLAVGSRPGLDLHF.

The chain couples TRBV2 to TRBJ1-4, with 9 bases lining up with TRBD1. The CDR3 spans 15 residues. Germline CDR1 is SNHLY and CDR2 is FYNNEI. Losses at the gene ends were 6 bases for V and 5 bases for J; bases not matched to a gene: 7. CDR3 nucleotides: TGTGCCAGCAGGGACTCCGGGACAGGGAATGAAAAACTGTTTTTT. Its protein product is CASRDSGTGNEKLFF.

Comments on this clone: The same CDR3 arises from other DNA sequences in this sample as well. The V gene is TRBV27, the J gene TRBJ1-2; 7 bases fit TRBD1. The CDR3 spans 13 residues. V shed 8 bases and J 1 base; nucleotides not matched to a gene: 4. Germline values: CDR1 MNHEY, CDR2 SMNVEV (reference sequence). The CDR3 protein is CASSRDSNYGYTF. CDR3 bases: TGTGCCAGCTCCCGGGACAGTAACTATGGCTACACCTTC.

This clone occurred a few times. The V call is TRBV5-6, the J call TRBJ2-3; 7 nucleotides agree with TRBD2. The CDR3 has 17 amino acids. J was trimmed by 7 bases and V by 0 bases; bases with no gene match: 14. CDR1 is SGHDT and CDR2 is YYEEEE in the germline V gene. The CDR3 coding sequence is TGTGCCAGCAGCTTGGTAGGTACCGGTCCTAGCGGAAATACGCAGTATTTT. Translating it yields CASSLVGTGPSGNTQYF.

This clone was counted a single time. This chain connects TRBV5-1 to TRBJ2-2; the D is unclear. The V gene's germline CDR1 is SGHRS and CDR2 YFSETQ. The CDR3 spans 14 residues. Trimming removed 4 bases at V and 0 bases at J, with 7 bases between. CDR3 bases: TGCGCCAGCAGCAGAGACGCGAACACCGGGGAGCTGTTTTTT. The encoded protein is CASSRDANTGELFF.